This entry lists 16 T cell receptor beta chains sequenced from one sample in a study of neurological immune-mediated disorders. TCRdb called the 5' RACE reads again in MiXCR, with one record for every CDR3 protein. This sample has under 11,000 distinct CDR3 sequences, with roughly 20% found just once. The material sequenced was CD8+ T cells from blood. The source is a woman aged 40 to 49 with multiple sclerosis.

The sample holds one count of this clonotype. The chain employs TRBV7-2 and TRBJ2-5, with TRBD1 identical over 7 bases. The V gene's germline CDR1 is SGHTA and CDR2 FQGNSA. This CDR3 has 15 residues. V shed 5 bases and J 5 bases; nucleotides not matched to a gene: 11. CDR3 sequence (DNA): TGTGCCAGCAGCCCACTTCCGACAGGGCAGGAGACCCAGTACTTC. Protein: CASSPLPTGQETQYF. The full variable domain, rest sourced from reference TRBV7-2 and TRBJ2-5, is GAGVSQSPSNKVTEKGKDVELRCDPISGHTALYWYRQSLGQGLEFLIYFQGNSAPDKSGLPSDRFSAERTGGSVSTLTIQRTQQEDSAVYLCASSPLPTGQETQYFGPGTRLLVL.

This clonotype appeared a few times. The chain uses TRBV7-3 and TRBJ2-1; 7 bases match TRBD2. CDR1 and CDR2 (germline): SGHTA, FQGTGA. This CDR3 has 15 amino acids. V gave up 6 bases and J gave up 5 bases; unmatched junction bases: 10. CDR3 bases: TGTGCCAGCAGGCTCCTAGCGGACTCTAACAATGAGCAGTTCTTC. This sequence encodes CASRLLADSNNEQFF. The full variable domain, its missing parts supplied by reference TRBV7-3 and TRBJ2-1, is GAGVSQTPSNKVTEKGKYVELRCDPISGHTALYWYRQSLGQGPEFLIYFQGTGAADDSGLPNDRFFAVRPEGSVSTLKIQRTERGDSAVYLCASRLLADSNNEQFFGPGTRLTVL.

Many counts were recorded for this clonotype. V and J are TRBV12-3 or TRBV12-4 and TRBJ1-2; 9 bases line up with TRBD1. The V segment lost 5 bases and the J segment 8 bases; nucleotides outside the gene matches: 9. This CDR3 contains 14 residues. In DNA form, the CDR3 reads TGTGCCAGCAGTATGGACAGGGGAGGTTGGGGCTACACCTTC. This encodes CASSMDRGGWGYTF.

This clonotype was seen repeatedly, ten times or more. The junction departs from the called germline gene at one end, perhaps through a read error. The rearrangement links TRBV27 to TRBJ2-1; no firm D call. The germline gives CDR1 MNHEY, CDR2 SMNVEV (reference sequence). The CDR3 runs to 12 residues. The CDR3 DNA is TGTGCCAGCAGTCCCCCTGGCAATGAACAGTTCTTC. Encoded protein: CASSPPGNEQFF.

This clonotype is classed as medium-sized. The chain carries TRBV20-1 and TRBJ2-6, with TRBD2 as a possible D gene (5 bases). The CDR3 has 16 residues. The V and J ends lost 0 bases and 3 bases respectively, with 12 bases between them. Germline V gene sequence: CDR1 DFQATT, CDR2 SNEGSKA (reference sequence). In DNA form, the CDR3 reads TGCAGTGCTAGAGATTCCCCCCGGGATGGGGCCAACGTCCTGACTTTC. This sequence encodes CSARDSPRDGANVLTF.

This clonotype is termed medium-sized. This chain links TRBV29-1 with TRBJ2-5, with 9 bases lining up with TRBD2. This CDR3 has 13 amino acids. CDR1 is SQVTM and CDR2 is ANQGSEA in the germline V gene. After removal of 7 bases from V and 5 bases from J, the junction contained 8 bases not matched to a gene. The CDR3 DNA reads as TGCAGCGCAGCGGGGGGCCTAGGGGAGACCCAGTACTTC. Translated, it gives CSAAGGLGETQYF. The whole variable domain, filled in from reference TRBV29-1 and TRBJ2-5, reads SAVISQKPSRDICQRGTSLTIQCQVDSQVTMMFWYRQQPGQSLTLIATANQGSEATYESGFVIDKFPISRPNLTFSTLTVSNMSPEDSSIYLCSAAGGLGETQYFGPGTRLLVL.

This clonotype was found many times. The chain uses TRBV6-5 and TRBJ1-4; possible D gene TRBD1, 6 bases. This CDR3 has 16 residues. V lost 8 bases to trimming and J lost 0 bases, with 16 bases between them. Germline assignment: CDR1 MNHEY and CDR2 SVGAGI. The CDR3 coding sequence is TGTGCCAGCCGGGGCAGGGGCTATGCAACTAATGAAAAACTGTTTTTT. This sequence encodes CASRGRGYATNEKLFF.

The gene calls are TRBV9 and TRBJ2-3; TRBD1 aligns across 9 bases. The CDR3 has 14 amino acids. Germline assignment: CDR1 SGDLS and CDR2 YYNGEE. Trimming cost V 2 bases and J 5 bases; bases outside gene matches: 3. CDR3 DNA: TGTGCCAGCAGCGTGGGACAGGGTGGAGATACGCAGTATTTT. Amino acid sequence: CASSVGQGGDTQYF.

By share of the sample, this clonotype is medium-sized (0.01 to 0.1%). The chain has TRBV13 and TRBJ1-1, with 9 bases that match TRBD1. Germline lookup yields CDR1 PRHDT and CDR2 FYEKMQ (reference sequence). The length of the CDR3 is 16 residues. V trimming: 5 bases; J trimming: 7 bases; junction bases outside the gene matches: 14. The CDR3 DNA is TGTGCCAGCAGCCCGAAGGGGACAGGGAAGACGGGTGAAGCTTTCTTT. It encodes CASSPKGTGKTGEAFF.

This clonotype was counted ten times or more. The chain links TRBV29-1 to TRBJ1-2; tentatively, D is TRBD1 (6 bases). Germline CDR1 and CDR2: SQVTM and ANQGSEA. This CDR3 region has 15 residues. Between the trimmed V and J ends, which lost 1 base and 4 bases, there was a span of 16 bases. The CDR3 DNA reads TGCAGCGTTGAAGTCGGCGGAGGGGGTCTCTATGGCTACACCTTC. Amino acid sequence: CSVEVGGGGLYGYTF.

This clonotype was seen many times. This rearrangement joins TRBV5-1 to TRBJ2-7, with a possible D match to TRBD2 (6 bases). CDR3 size: 15 residues. CDR1 SGHRS and CDR2 YFSETQ come from the germline V gene. The V end was cut by 1 base, the J end by 2 bases, with 13 bases between. The CDR3 coding sequence is TGCGCCAGCAGCTTGTATTGGGCTAGCGCCTACGAGCAGTACTTC. Translating gives CASSLYWASAYEQYF. Variable domain in full (rest from reference TRBV5-1 and TRBJ2-7): KAGVTQTPRYLIKTRGQQVTLSCSPISGHRSVSWYQQTPGQGLQFLFEYFSETQRNKGNFPGRFSGRQFSNSRSEMNVSTLELGDSALYLCASSLYWASAYEQYFGPGTRLTVT.

This clonotype qualifies as medium-sized. The chain carries TRBV4-2 and TRBJ2-7, with 11 bases fitting TRBD2. V trimming: 4 bases; J trimming: 0 bases; junction bases outside the gene matches: 2. The CDR3 covers 15 residues. Germline assignment: CDR1 LGHNA and CDR2 YNFKEQ. The CDR3 bases are TGTGCCAGCAGCCCCCTAGCGGGGGGCTCCTACGAGCAGTACTTC. Translation gives CASSPLAGGSYEQYF.

This clonotype was counted ten times or more. The chain couples TRBV9 to TRBJ2-3; D is unclear. The germline V gene encodes CDR1 SGDLS and CDR2 YYNGEE. V dropped 1 base and J dropped 1 base, with 10 bases sitting between them. The CDR3 consists of 15 residues. CDR3 bases: TGTGCCAGCAGCGTAAGGGTAGGCGGCACAGATACGCAGTATTTT. Encoded protein: CASSVRVGGTDTQYF.

In this sample, this clonotype turned up a few times. The rearrangement links TRBV7-6 to TRBJ1-2; D is unresolved. The ends were cut back, 5 bases at V and 0 bases at J, with 7 bases in the middle. This CDR3 contains 13 residues. The germline CDR1 and CDR2 sequences are SGHVS and FNYEAQ. This CDR3 reads CASSKQANYGYTF. CDR3 nucleotides: TGTGCCAGCAGCAAACAAGCTAACTATGGCTACACCTTC.

The sample holds many counts of this clonotype. This chain connects TRBV9 to TRBJ1-2; 7 bases line up with TRBD1. Unmatched junction bases numbered 7, after V lost 0 bases and J lost 2 bases. The CDR3 runs 16 residues. Germline V gives CDR1 SGDLS, CDR2 YYNGEE. The chain's CDR3 is CASSVDEEGANYGYTF. The CDR3 DNA sequence: TGTGCCAGCAGCGTAGATGAGGAGGGGGCGAACTATGGCTACACCTTC.

The chain recombines TRBV10-3 with TRBJ2-2; no clear D. CDR1 and CDR2 (germline): ENHRY, SYGVKD. The V end lost 6 bases, the J end lost 1 base, and 9 bases lay between the germline ends. The CDR3 has 14 amino acids. The CDR3 protein is CAIRAAGNTGELFF. CDR3 DNA: TGTGCCATCAGGGCCGCAGGGAACACCGGGGAGCTGTTTTTT.